The TCR beta chain described here comes from a study of post-analysis software for immune sequencing data. At the level of the study: Patients with relapsing-remitting, secondary progressive and progressive-relapsing multiple sclerosis courses were all represented. Study findings and constraints: The five TRBV segments detected at higher frequency in patients than in controls included TRBV5-6, TRBV5-1 and TRBV20-1. Normalized Chao1 diversity was significantly reduced in patients versus controls. Samples from a shared batch, those prepared together, strongly co-clustered by F measure.

Unique molecular identifiers were built into the TCR beta cDNA libraries. The source material, about 0.9 to 11 million T cells, gave rise to roughly 0.5 million cDNA molecules. Each CDR3 protein gets one entry after TCRdb re-called the PCR reads with MiXCR. The sample contains about 620,000 distinct CDR3 sequences, about 40% of which appear only once. A note on this clonotype: The target antigen is unknown. The junction departs from germline at one end; a sequencing error may be responsible.

The CDR3 consists of 14 residues. Germline V gene data show CDR1 as MGHRA and CDR2 as YSYEKL. The rearrangement joins TRBV4-1 to TRBJ2-1; the match to TRBD2 covers 9 bases. The clonotype originates from a girl aged 10-17 years with multiple sclerosis. Material: blood. The CDR3 reads CAISQPSGAYEQFF. The CDR3 bases are TGCGCCATCAGCCAACCTAGCGGGGCCTATGAGCAGTTCTTC.